This is a list of T cell receptor beta chains from one sample in a study of CD8 T cells in Susac syndrome. TCRdb passed the immunoSEQ multiplex PCR reads through MiXCR, listing each CDR3 protein once. The profile shows 130,000 to 150,000 distinct CDR3 sequences, 90% to 95% of them singletons. The material sequenced was CD8+ T cells from PBMCs. All receptors derive from a human donor in good health. CDR3s include the opening cysteine and the closing phenylalanine or tryptophan. The D gene is left open where the match is weak. Where a row states a size, it is once, few, many or the class of an expanded clone; other rows omit it.

TRBD2 - TRBJ2-3 TRBV6-4 TGTGCCAGCAGCCCATCGACTAGCGGGATGGCAGATACGCAGTATTTT CASSPSTSGMADTQYF
- - TRBJ1-5 TRBV27 TGTGCCAGCAGTCCGATAGGTCAGCCCCAGCATTTT CASSPIGQPQHF
- - TRBJ2-1 TRBV13 TGTGCCAGCAGCTTAGGCCTAAAGGTAGTCGGTGAGCAGTTCTTC CASSLGLKVVGEQFF
- - TRBJ2-7 TRBV27 TGTGCCAGCAGTTTATGGGGAAACTCCTACGAGCAGTACTTC CASSLWGNSYEQYF
- once TRBJ1-1 TRBV10-3 TGTGCCATCAGTGCTCGGGGGAACACTGAAGCTTTCTTT CAISARGNTEAFF
TRBD2 - TRBJ2-3 TRBV4-3 TGCGCCAGCAGCCCGGAGGCGGGAGGAACGCAGTATTTT CASSPEAGGTQYF
- - TRBJ2-7 TRBV28 TGTGCCAGCAGTTTTGGCCTAGTAACGGGCGAGCAGTACTTC CASSFGLVTGEQYF
TRBD1 - TRBJ1-4 TRBV27 TGTGCCAGCAGTCGATGGACAGGAGGAGGCGAAAAACTGTTTTTT CASSRWTGGGEKLFF
TRBD2 - TRBJ2-1 TRBV14 TGTGCCAGCAGCCAAGAAGATCTGCGGCTAGCGGGTGACAATGAGCAGTTCTTC CASSQEDLRLAGDNEQFF
TRBD1 - TRBJ2-4 TRBV12-3/TRBV12-4 TGTGCCAGCAGCTGGGACAGGGTTAAAGTGGGCATTCAGTACTTC CASSWDRVKVGIQYF
- - TRBJ2-1 TRBV9 TGTGCCAGCTCCTTAGGCGGGACGGGGCTCAATGAGCAGTTCTTC CASSLGGTGLNEQFF
- - TRBJ1-1 TRBV9 TGTGCCAGCAGCGTAGACAGAGGCACTGAAGCTTTCTTT CASSVDRGTEAFF
- - TRBJ1-1 TRBV7-9 TGTGCCAGCAGCTTAGCGGACAGTAACACTGAAGCTTTCTTT CASSLADSNTEAFF
- - TRBJ2-3 TRBV4-1 TGCGCCAGCAGCCAAGACCCCTTCACTAGCACAGATACGCAGTATTTT CASSQDPFTSTDTQYF
- once TRBJ1-5 TRBV9 TGTGCCAGCAGCGTAGACGGTAGCAATCAGCCCCAGCATTTT CASSVDGSNQPQHF
TRBD2 - TRBJ2-1 TRBV29-1 TGCAGCGTTGCTGGGACTAGCTCTGGTGAGCAGTTCTTC CSVAGTSSGEQFF
- - TRBJ1-2 TRBV30 TGTGCCTGGAGGGAGAACGGCTCCGGCTACACCTTC CAWRENGSGYTF
TRBD2 - TRBJ2-1 TRBV20-1 TGCAGTGCTAGACTCTATACTAGCGGCAGGGATTACAATGAGCAGTTCTTC CSARLYTSGRDYNEQFF
- once TRBJ2-7 TRBV9 TGTGCCAGCAGCGTAGGGGGTTTCTCCTACGAGCAGTACTTC CASSVGGFSYEQYF
TRBD1 - TRBJ2-7 TRBV20-1 TGCAGTGCTAGAGTCCCAGGGGGCTACGAGCAGTACTTC CSARVPGGYEQYF
- - TRBJ2-1 TRBV9 TGTGCCAGCAGCGGGGGACTGGGACTGGGCAATGAGCAGTTCTTC CASSGGLGLGNEQFF
- few TRBJ2-1 TRBV12-3/TRBV12-4 TGTGCCAGCAGTTTAGGAGGTCCCAATGAGCAGTTCTTC CASSLGGPNEQFF
- once TRBJ2-3 TRBV13 TGTGCCAGCAGCTTGGAGGGGGAGGGCACAGATACGCAGTATTTT CASSLEGEGTDTQYF
- - TRBJ2-7 TRBV7-2 TGTGCCAGCAGCTTAGTATCTACAGGGGAGCAGTACTTC CASSLVSTGEQYF
TRBD2 - TRBJ2-1 TRBV12-3/TRBV12-4 TGTGCCAGCAGTTTCGCGGGAGGTCCCTACAATGAGCAGTTCTTC CASSFAGGPYNEQFF
- - TRBJ2-1 TRBV5-1 TGCGCCAGCAGCCCCGACATGGGATATGAGCAGTTCTTC CASSPDMGYEQFF
- few TRBJ2-1 TRBV29-1 TGCAGCGTGAAAGGAGCGTGGACGGACAATGAGCAGTTCTTC CSVKGAWTDNEQFF